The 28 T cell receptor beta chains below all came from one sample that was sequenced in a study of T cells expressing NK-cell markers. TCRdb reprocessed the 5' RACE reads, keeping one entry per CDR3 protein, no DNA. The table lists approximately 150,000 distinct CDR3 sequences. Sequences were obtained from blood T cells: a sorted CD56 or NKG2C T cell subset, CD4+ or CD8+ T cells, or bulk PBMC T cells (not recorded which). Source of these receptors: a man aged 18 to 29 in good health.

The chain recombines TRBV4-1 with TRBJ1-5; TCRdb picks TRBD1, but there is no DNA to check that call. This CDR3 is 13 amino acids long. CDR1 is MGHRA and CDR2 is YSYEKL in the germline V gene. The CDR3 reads CASSRQDNQPQHF.

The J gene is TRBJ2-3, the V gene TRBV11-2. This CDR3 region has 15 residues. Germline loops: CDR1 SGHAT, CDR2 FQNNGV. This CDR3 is CASSLVGASTDTQYF.

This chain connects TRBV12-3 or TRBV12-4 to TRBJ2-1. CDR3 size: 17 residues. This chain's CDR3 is CASSFPLVADVHNEQFF.

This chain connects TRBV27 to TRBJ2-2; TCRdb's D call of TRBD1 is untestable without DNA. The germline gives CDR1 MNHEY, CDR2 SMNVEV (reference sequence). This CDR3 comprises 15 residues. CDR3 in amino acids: CASSPDRDGAGELFF.

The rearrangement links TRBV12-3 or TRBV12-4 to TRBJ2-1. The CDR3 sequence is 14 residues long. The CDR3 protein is CASRNWSSYNEQFF.

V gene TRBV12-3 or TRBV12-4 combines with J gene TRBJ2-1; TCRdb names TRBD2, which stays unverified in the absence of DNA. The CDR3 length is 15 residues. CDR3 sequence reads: CASKRGEAGSNEQFF.

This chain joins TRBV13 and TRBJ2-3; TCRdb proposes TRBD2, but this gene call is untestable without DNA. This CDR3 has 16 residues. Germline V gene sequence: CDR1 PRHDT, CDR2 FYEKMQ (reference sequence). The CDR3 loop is CASSLPTSGAEDTQYF.

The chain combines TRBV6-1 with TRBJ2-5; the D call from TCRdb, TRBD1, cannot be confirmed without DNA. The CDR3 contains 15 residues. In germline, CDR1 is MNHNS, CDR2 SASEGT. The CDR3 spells CASSESGTLGETQYF.

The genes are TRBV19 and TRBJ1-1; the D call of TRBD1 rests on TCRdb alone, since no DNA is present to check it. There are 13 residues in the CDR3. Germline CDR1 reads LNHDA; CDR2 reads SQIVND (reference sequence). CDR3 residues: CASSLWGSDGAFF.

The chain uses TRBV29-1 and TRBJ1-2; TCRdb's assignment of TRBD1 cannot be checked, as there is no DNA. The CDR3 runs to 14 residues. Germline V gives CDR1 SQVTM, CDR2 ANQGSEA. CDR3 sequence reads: CSVEVLEGDYGYTF.

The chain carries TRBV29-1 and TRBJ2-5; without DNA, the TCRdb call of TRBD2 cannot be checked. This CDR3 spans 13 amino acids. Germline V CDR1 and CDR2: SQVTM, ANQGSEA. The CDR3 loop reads CSVPAGGPETQYF.

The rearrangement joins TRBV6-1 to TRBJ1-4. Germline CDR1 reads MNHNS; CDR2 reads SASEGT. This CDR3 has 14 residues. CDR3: CASSHYTTNEKLFF.

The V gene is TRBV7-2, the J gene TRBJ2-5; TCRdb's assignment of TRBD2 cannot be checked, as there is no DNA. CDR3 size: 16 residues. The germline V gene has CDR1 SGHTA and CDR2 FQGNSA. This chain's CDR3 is CASSLVIAGGPQTQYF.

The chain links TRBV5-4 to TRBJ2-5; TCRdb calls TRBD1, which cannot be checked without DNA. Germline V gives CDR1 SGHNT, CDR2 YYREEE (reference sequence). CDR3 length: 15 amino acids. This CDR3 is CASRFWGTVTETQYF. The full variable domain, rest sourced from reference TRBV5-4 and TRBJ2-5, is ETGVTQSPTHLIKTRGQQVTLRCSSQSGHNTVSWYQQALGQGPQFIFQYYREEENGRGNFPPRFSGLQFPNYSSELNVNALELDDSALYLCASRFWGTVTETQYFGPGTRLLVL.

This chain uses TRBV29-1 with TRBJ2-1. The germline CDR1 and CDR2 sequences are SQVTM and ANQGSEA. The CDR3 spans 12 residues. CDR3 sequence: CSYLQSYNEQFF.

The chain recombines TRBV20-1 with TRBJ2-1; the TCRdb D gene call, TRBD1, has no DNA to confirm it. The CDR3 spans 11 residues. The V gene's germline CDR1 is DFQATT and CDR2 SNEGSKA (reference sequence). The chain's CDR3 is CSAPKGGEQFF.

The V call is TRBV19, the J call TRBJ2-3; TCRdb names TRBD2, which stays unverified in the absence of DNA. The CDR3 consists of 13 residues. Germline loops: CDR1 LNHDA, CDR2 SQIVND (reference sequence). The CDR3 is CASVQREGDTQYF.

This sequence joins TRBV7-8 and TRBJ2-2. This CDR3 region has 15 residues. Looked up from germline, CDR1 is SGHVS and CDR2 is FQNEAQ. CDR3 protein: CASSLFIKNTGELFF.

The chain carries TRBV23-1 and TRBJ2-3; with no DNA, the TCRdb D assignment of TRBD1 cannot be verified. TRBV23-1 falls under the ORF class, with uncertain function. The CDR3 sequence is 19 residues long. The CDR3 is CASSQSPPRTGASTDTQYF.

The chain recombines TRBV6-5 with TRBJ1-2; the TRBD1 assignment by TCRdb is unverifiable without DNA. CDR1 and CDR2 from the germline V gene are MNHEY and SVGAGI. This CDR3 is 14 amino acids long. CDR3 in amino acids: CASSYSQGSYGYTF.

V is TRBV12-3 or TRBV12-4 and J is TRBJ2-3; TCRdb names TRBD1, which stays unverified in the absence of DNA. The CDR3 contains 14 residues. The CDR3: CASRRQGAADTQYF.

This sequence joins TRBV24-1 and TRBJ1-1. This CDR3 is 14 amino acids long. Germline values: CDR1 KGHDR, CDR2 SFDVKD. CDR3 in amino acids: CATSDPTLQGGAFF.

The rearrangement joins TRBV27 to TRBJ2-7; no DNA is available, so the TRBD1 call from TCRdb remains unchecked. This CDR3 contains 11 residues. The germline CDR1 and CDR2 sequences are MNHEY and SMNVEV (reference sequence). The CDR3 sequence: CASGGWREQYF.

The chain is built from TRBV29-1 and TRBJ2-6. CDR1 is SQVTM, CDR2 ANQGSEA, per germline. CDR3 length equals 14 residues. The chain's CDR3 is CSVDTGSGANVLTF. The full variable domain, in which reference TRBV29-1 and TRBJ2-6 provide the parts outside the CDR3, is SAVISQKPSRDICQRGTSLTIQCQVDSQVTMMFWYRQQPGQSLTLIATANQGSEATYESGFVIDKFPISRPNLTFSTLTVSNMSPEDSSIYLCSVDTGSGANVLTFGAGSRLTVL.

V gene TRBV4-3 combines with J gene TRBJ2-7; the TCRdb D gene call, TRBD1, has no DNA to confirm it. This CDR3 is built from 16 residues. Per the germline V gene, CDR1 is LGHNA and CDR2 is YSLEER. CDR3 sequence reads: CASSQDGQAGVYEQYF.

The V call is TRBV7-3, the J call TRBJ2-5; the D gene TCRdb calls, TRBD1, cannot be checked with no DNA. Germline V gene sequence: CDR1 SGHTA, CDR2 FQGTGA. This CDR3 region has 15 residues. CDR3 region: CASSLIGTGLETQYF.

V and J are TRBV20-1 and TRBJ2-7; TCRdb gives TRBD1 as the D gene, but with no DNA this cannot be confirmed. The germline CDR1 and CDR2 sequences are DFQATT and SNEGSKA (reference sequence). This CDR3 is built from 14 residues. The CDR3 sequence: CSAPGQGRVDEQYF.

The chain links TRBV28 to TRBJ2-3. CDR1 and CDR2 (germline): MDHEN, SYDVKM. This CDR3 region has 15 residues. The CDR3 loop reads CASSLTEPYTDTQYF.